This T cell receptor beta chain was captured by sequencing in a study of neurological immune-mediated disorders. Only one count was recorded for this clonotype. Its antigen is unidentified. The germline gene is not matched at one end of the junction; a read error may be the cause. As for the cDNA, it was generated by 5'RACE with 10-nucleotide random UMIs. Each CDR3 protein gets one entry after TCRdb re-called the 5' RACE reads with MiXCR. The table includes approximately 40,000 distinct CDR3 sequences, roughly 21% detected once. The V gene's germline CDR1 is SGHRS and CDR2 YFSETQ. This CDR3 has 14 residues. Time point given: technical triplicate 3. General study points: HTLV-1-associated myelopathy displayed the greatest TCR clonal expansion, and multiple sclerosis exhibited the smallest, lower than that of healthy controls.

The chain recombines TRBV5-1 with TRBJ2-5; D may be TRBD1 (5 bases). This clonotype originated in a man in his 60s with HTLV-1-associated myelopathy (HAM/TSP). Specimen: PBMCs. This CDR3 is CASSLEGSERTQYF. The CDR3, as DNA: TGCGCCAGCAGCTTGGAGGGGTCCGAACGGACCCAATACTTC.